One TCR beta chain is described in this entry. Original processing notes: Estimation of nucleated cell counts relied on the amplification of reference gene primers. Assay used: immunoSEQ multiplex PCR; TCRdb lists only in-frame clones, some missing. V and J calls and clone size are given by that table; D and trimming were obtained from the DNA. The sample yields tens of thousands of clones, roughly four fifths seen once. V was trimmed by 0 bases and J by 5 bases, leaving 9 bases between them. Germline V gene sequence: CDR1 SGDLS, CDR2 YYNGEE. The CDR3 is 15 residues long. This record comes from a study of blood T cell repertoires in COVID-19. As for the study in general: Some COVID-19 samples were acute and others convalescent; all came from the United States, Italy and Spain. Nucleic acid was either cDNA or gDNA, and it came from T cells, B-cell-depleted T cells, or PBMCs.

The sample comprised peripheral blood. J is TRBJ1-6 and V is TRBV9; D is perhaps TRBD1 (5 bases). This sequence originates from a man aged 45 to 65 with active or convalescent COVID-19. CDR3 DNA sequence: TGTGCCAGCAGCGTAGGCGGGGACCATAATTCACCCCTCCACTTT. This sequence encodes CASSVGGDHNSPLHF. Looking up the rest from reference TRBV9 and TRBJ1-6 gives the full variable domain: DSGVTQTPKHLITATGQRVTLRCSPRSGDLSVYWYQQSLDQGLQFLIQYYNGEERAKGNILERFSAQQFPDLHSELNLSSLELGDSALYFCASSVGGDHNSPLHFGNGTRLTVT.